This is a list of T cell receptor beta chains from one sample in a study of blood T cell repertoires in COVID-19. Assay: immunoSEQ multiplex PCR; the TCRdb copy retains only in-frame clones and omits some. The sample lists under 60,000 clones, 70% to 85% occurring once. The material sequenced was peripheral blood. The source of these receptors is a man in his sixties with acute or convalescent COVID-19. The CDR3 runs from the conserved cysteine through the conserved F or W. The D gene is left open where the match is weak. Clone size appears in some rows only: once, few, many, or a class for an expanded clone.

CDR3 protein: CSVEGSSGVTYNEQFF
CDR3 DNA: TGCAGCGTTGAAGGGTCTAGCGGGGTTACCTACAATGAGCAGTTCTTC
D gene: TRBD2
V gene: TRBV29-1
clone size: few
J gene: TRBJ2-1

CDR3 protein: CASSIPSPGQGRLYWGTGELFF
CDR3 DNA: TGTGCCAGTAGTATACCCTCCCCGGGACAGGGGCGTTTATATTGGGGCACCGGGGAGCTGTTTTTT
D gene: TRBD1
V gene: TRBV19
clone size: .
J gene: TRBJ2-2

CDR3 protein: CASSEALGGLYEQYF
CDR3 DNA: TGTGCCAGCAGTGAAGCGCTAGGGGGCCTCTACGAGCAGTACTTC
D gene: TRBD1
V gene: TRBV6-1
clone size: .
J gene: TRBJ2-7

CDR3 protein: CASSEAGAVSSPLHF
CDR3 DNA: TGTGCCAGCAGTGAAGCTGGGGCAGTTTCTTCACCCCTCCACTTT
D gene: .
V gene: TRBV2
clone size: .
J gene: TRBJ1-6

CDR3 protein: CASSERVLNQPQHF
CDR3 DNA: TGTGCCAGCAGTGAACGGGTTTTAAATCAGCCCCAGCATTTT
D gene: .
V gene: TRBV2
clone size: once
J gene: TRBJ1-5

CDR3 protein: CATSDPARGSSTDTQYF
CDR3 DNA: TGTGCCACCAGTGACCCCGCGCGGGGGTCTAGCACAGATACGCAGTATTTT
D gene: TRBD2
V gene: TRBV24-1
clone size: .
J gene: TRBJ2-3

CDR3 protein: CASMGQVLGVVNSPLHF
CDR3 DNA: TGTGCCAGCATGGGACAGGTTTTAGGGGTCGTGAATTCACCCCTCCACTTT
D gene: TRBD1
V gene: TRBV27
clone size: .
J gene: TRBJ1-6

CDR3 protein: CASSLTGGTNEQFF
CDR3 DNA: TGTGCCAGCAGCCTAACTGGGGGGACGAATGAGCAGTTCTTC
D gene: .
V gene: TRBV7-3
clone size: .
J gene: TRBJ2-1

CDR3 protein: CASRLGGQPQHF
CDR3 DNA: TGTGCCAGCAGACTGGGAGGTCAGCCCCAGCATTTT
D gene: .
V gene: TRBV12-3/TRBV12-4
clone size: .
J gene: TRBJ1-5

CDR3 protein: CASSAGNTEAFF
CDR3 DNA: TGTGCCAGCAGTGCCGGGAACACTGAAGCTTTCTTT
D gene: .
V gene: TRBV5-6
clone size: .
J gene: TRBJ1-1

CDR3 protein: CASNSINTEAFF
CDR3 DNA: TGTGCCAGTAACTCGATAAACACTGAAGCTTTCTTT
D gene: .
V gene: TRBV6-6
clone size: .
J gene: TRBJ1-1

CDR3 protein: CASSRKTAHLLF
CDR3 DNA: TGTGCCAGCAGTCGAAAGACAGCCCATCTCCTGTTC
D gene: .
V gene: TRBV5-6
clone size: few
J gene: TRBJ2-7

CDR3 protein: CASSPRRTAHMNTEAFF
CDR3 DNA: TGTGCCAGCTCACCACGAAGGACAGCCCACATGAACACTGAAGCTTTCTTT
D gene: .
V gene: TRBV18
clone size: .
J gene: TRBJ1-1

CDR3 protein: CASSNRTSGGAIYNEQFF
CDR3 DNA: TGTGCCAGCAGTAACCGGACTAGCGGGGGGGCCATCTACAATGAGCAGTTCTTC
D gene: TRBD2
V gene: TRBV27
clone size: .
J gene: TRBJ2-1

CDR3 protein: CASSLPADLYEQYF
CDR3 DNA: TGTGCCAGCAGTTTACCAGCGGACCTCTACGAGCAGTACTTC
D gene: .
V gene: TRBV28
clone size: .
J gene: TRBJ2-7

CDR3 protein: CAISESQGHEQYF
CDR3 DNA: TGTGCCATCAGTGAGTCACAGGGCCACGAGCAGTACTTC
D gene: .
V gene: TRBV10-3
clone size: once
J gene: TRBJ2-7

CDR3 protein: CASSQERFTTGANF
CDR3 DNA: TGTGCCAGCAGCCAAGAAAGGTTCACAACAGGGGCAAACTTC
D gene: TRBD1
V gene: TRBV14
clone size: .
J gene: TRBJ2-7

CDR3 protein: CASSLGQVMGEQYF
CDR3 DNA: TGCGCCAGCAGCTTGGGACAGGTCATGGGCGAGCAGTACTTC
D gene: .
V gene: TRBV5-1
clone size: few
J gene: TRBJ2-7

CDR3 protein: CSASKGQGQYEQYF
CDR3 DNA: TGCAGTGCTAGTAAAGGACAGGGACAGTACGAGCAGTACTTC
D gene: TRBD1
V gene: TRBV20-1
clone size: .
J gene: TRBJ2-7

CDR3 protein: CASSLAILFTDTQYF
CDR3 DNA: TGCGCCAGCAGCTTGGCCATACTATTCACAGATACGCAGTATTTT
D gene: .
V gene: TRBV5-1
clone size: .
J gene: TRBJ2-3

CDR3 protein: CASSRAGLGRHEQYF
CDR3 DNA: TGTGCCAGCAGTAGAGCAGGACTAGGCCGCCACGAGCAGTACTTC
D gene: TRBD2
V gene: TRBV6-5
clone size: .
J gene: TRBJ2-7

CDR3 protein: CASSLNRGDTQYF
CDR3 DNA: TGCGCCAGCAGCTTGAATCGGGGAGATACGCAGTATTTT
D gene: .
V gene: TRBV5-1
clone size: .
J gene: TRBJ2-3

CDR3 protein: CASSLEVGGRFYGYTF
CDR3 DNA: TGTGCCAGCAGTTTAGAGGTTGGGGGGAGATTTTATGGCTACACCTTC
D gene: .
V gene: TRBV28
clone size: .
J gene: TRBJ1-2

CDR3 protein: CASGLDLAVQPQHF
CDR3 DNA: TGTGCCAGCGGACTGGACCTAGCTGTACAGCCCCAGCATTTT
D gene: .
V gene: TRBV5-8
clone size: .
J gene: TRBJ1-5

CDR3 protein: CASSVDGTGVLGTQYF
CDR3 DNA: TGTGCCAGCAGTGTCGACGGGACAGGGGTGTTGGGAACCCAGTACTTC
D gene: TRBD1
V gene: TRBV2
clone size: .
J gene: TRBJ2-5

CDR3 protein: CASRPAAGDYGYTF
CDR3 DNA: TGTGCCAGCAGGCCGGCGGCGGGGGACTATGGCTACACCTTC
D gene: .
V gene: TRBV7-2
clone size: .
J gene: TRBJ1-2

CDR3 protein: CASSHPLATSGGEYQETQYF
CDR3 DNA: TGCGCCAGCAGCCACCCCCTGGCGACTAGCGGGGGGGAGTACCAAGAGACCCAGTACTTC
D gene: TRBD2
V gene: TRBV4-1
clone size: .
J gene: TRBJ2-5

CDR3 protein: CASSPQGAGNTIYF
CDR3 DNA: TGTGCCAGCAGCCCACAGGGGGCTGGAAACACCATATATTTT
D gene: TRBD1
V gene: TRBV7-9
clone size: few
J gene: TRBJ1-3

CDR3 protein: CASSPGTGPGNTIYF
CDR3 DNA: TGTGCCAGCAGCCCTGGGACAGGGCCAGGAAACACCATATATTTT
D gene: TRBD1
V gene: TRBV11-1
clone size: few
J gene: TRBJ1-3